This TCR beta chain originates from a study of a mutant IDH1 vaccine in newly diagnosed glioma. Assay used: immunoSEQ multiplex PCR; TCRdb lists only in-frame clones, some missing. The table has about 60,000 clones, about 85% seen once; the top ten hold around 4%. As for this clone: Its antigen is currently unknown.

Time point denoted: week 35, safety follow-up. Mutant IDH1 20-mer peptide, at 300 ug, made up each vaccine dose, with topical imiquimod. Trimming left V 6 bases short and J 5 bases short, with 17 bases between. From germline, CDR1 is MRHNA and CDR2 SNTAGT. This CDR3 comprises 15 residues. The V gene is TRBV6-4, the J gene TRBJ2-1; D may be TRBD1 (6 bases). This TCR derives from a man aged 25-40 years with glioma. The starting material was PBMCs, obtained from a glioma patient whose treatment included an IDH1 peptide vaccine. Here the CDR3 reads CASSVSGTPNNEQFF. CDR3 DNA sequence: TGTGCCAGCAGCGTTTCCGGGACACCAAACAATGAGCAGTTCTTC.